A single sample gave rise to the 20 T cell receptor beta chains below, sequenced in a study of CD8+ T cells in alopecia areata (dated by TCRdb to the late 2010s). Read against the paper, the sample's time point label means: baseline before oral tofacitinib. The method behind the library was the immunoSEQ multiplex PCR assay. To provide template for TCR sequencing, every sample had RNA extracted and reverse transcribed into cDNA. Imported from immuneACCESS, the table was reduced by TCRdb to in-frame sequences with V and J called. These copies leave out some clones; in studies compared against another copy, an unresolved V gene accounts for under half, and the cause of the remainder is not known. This sample holds 200,000 to 250,000 clones; roughly two thirds were observed only once. Together, the top ten hold 1.2% of the sample. The sequenced sample was CD4+ T cells sorted from blood, obtained at week 0. The receptors were gathered from a human donor with alopecia areata.

The rearrangement joins TRBV29-1 to TRBJ1-3; D not resolved. The CDR3 is made up of 11 amino acids. With 7 bases removed from V and 4 bases from J, the gap between germline ends came to 8 bases. Germline values: CDR1 SQVTM, CDR2 ANQGSEA. The CDR3 is CSGLQGNTIYF. In DNA, the CDR3 is TGCAGCGGACTCCAGGGAAACACCATATATTTT.

The chain employs TRBV6-1 and TRBJ2-7; 11 bases align to TRBD2. The CDR3 runs to 16 residues. Germline CDR1 MNHNS, CDR2 SASEGT. V shed 2 bases, J shed 3 bases, and the junction held 6 bases outside the gene matches. CDR3 sequence: CASSELGLAGGYEQYF. CDR3 bases: TGTGCCAGCAGTGAACTCGGGCTAGCGGGGGGCTACGAGCAGTACTTC.

This chain connects TRBV5-1 to TRBJ2-5; a weak D match, TRBD2 (6 bases). Trimming removed 4 bases at V and 1 base at J, with 8 bases between. Germline V gene lookup returns CDR1 SGHRS and CDR2 YFSETQ. The CDR3 runs 13 residues. CDR3: CASSGGGQETQYF. The CDR3 DNA reads as TGCGCCAGCAGCGGGGGAGGCCAAGAGACCCAGTACTTC.

V is TRBV18 and J is TRBJ1-3; no definite D call. V gave up 6 bases and J gave up 5 bases, with 14 bases separating them. The CDR3 contains 14 residues. Germline CDR1 is KGHSH and CDR2 is LQKENI. In DNA form, the CDR3 reads TGTGCCAGCTCCCTGGACTATCTGAGAAACACCATATATTTT. It yields the protein CASSLDYLRNTIYF.

Here the CDR3 reads CASSAMSGASNEQFF. The CDR3 DNA reads as TGTGCCAGCAGTGCCATGTCGGGGGCGTCTAACGAGCAGTTCTTC. The chain couples TRBV9 to TRBJ2-1; tentatively, D is TRBD1 or TRBD2 (6 bases each). V was trimmed by 5 bases and J by 10 bases, leaving 22 bases between them. Per the germline V gene, CDR1 is SGDLS and CDR2 is YYNGEE. CDR3 size: 15 residues.

This chain joins TRBV30 and TRBJ2-6; no clear D. Germline lookup yields CDR1 GTSNPN and CDR2 SVGIG (reference sequence). The CDR3 consists of 14 residues. V lost 7 bases and J 0 bases, leaving 10 bases between the germline ends. The CDR3 sequence: CALTKDSGANVLTF. CDR3 bases: TGTGCCTTAACAAAGGACTCTGGGGCCAACGTCCTGACTTTC.

This clone was found once. This chain uses TRBV5-1 with TRBJ2-5; 10 nucleotides align to TRBD2. The V and J ends lost 0 bases and 3 bases, in that order; junction bases with no gene match: 2. Looked up from germline, CDR1 is SGHRS and CDR2 is YFSETQ. This CDR3 is 15 amino acids long. Here the CDR3 reads CASSLALAGEETQYF. Written as DNA, the CDR3 is TGCGCCAGCAGCTTGGCCCTAGCGGGGGAAGAGACCCAGTACTTC.

V usage is TRBV5-6 and J usage is TRBJ1-6, with no clear D. V lost 0 bases to trimming and J lost 5 bases, with 9 bases between them. The CDR3 is 15 residues long. The germline CDR1 and CDR2 sequences are SGHDT and YYEEEE. CDR3 protein: CASSLVSPHNSPLHF. The CDR3 DNA is TGTGCCAGCAGCTTGGTTTCACCGCATAATTCACCCCTCCACTTT.

V gene TRBV27 combines with J gene TRBJ2-7; 11 bases are shared with TRBD1. The germline CDR1 and CDR2 sequences are MNHEY and SMNVEV (reference sequence). This CDR3 has 17 amino acids. J gave up 2 bases and V 2 bases, and 8 bases lay outside the gene matches. CDR3 in DNA: TGTGCCAGCAGTTTAAGGCCCCCGGGACAGGGGGCCTACGAGCAGTACTTC. Amino acid sequence: CASSLRPPGQGAYEQYF.

This clone was recorded a few times. This chain uses TRBV5-1 with TRBJ2-3, with D uncertain. CDR1 and CDR2 from the germline V gene are SGHRS and YFSETQ. The ends were cut back, 2 bases at V and 2 bases at J, with 3 bases in the middle. The CDR3 runs 12 residues. DNA of the CDR3: TGCGCCAGCAGCTTTTACACAGATACGCAGTATTTT. Translated: CASSFYTDTQYF. The full variable domain, with the rest looked up from reference TRBV5-1 and TRBJ2-3, is KAGVTQTPRYLIKTRGQQVTLSCSPISGHRSVSWYQQTPGQGLQFLFEYFSETQRNKGNFPGRFSGRQFSNSRSEMNVSTLELGDSALYLCASSFYTDTQYFGPGTRLTVL.

The chain combines TRBV6-9 with TRBJ1-5; D unclear. The CDR3 is made up of 19 amino acids. Germline values: CDR1 MNHGY, CDR2 SVAAGI. Trimming removed 7 bases at V and 0 bases at J, with 25 bases between. CDR3 protein: CASTLLRRALGGSNQPQHF. CDR3 nucleotide sequence: TGTGCCAGCACCTTACTGAGAAGGGCTCTAGGCGGTAGCAATCAGCCCCAGCATTTT.

This clone was detected only a few times. The chain recombines TRBV30 with TRBJ1-5; D possibly corresponds to TRBD1 (5 bases). V was pared by 0 bases and J by 6 bases, with 27 bases between. CDR3 length equals 19 residues. The germline V gene encodes CDR1 GTSNPN and CDR2 SVGIG (reference sequence). CDR3 loop: CAWSVRGRNGEDQGQPQHF. The CDR3 DNA reads as TGTGCCTGGAGTGTGCGAGGTCGGAACGGTGAAGATCAGGGTCAGCCCCAGCATTTT. Together with reference TRBV30 and TRBJ1-5, the CDR3 gives the full variable domain: SQTIHQWPATLVQPVGSPLSLECTVEGTSNPNLYWYRQAAGRGLQLLFYSVGIGQISSEVPQNLSASRPQDRQFILSSKKLLLSDSGFYLCAWSVRGRNGEDQGQPQHFGDGTRLSIL.

This sequence joins TRBV9 and TRBJ1-1; the D gene is possibly TRBD1 (5 bases). V lost 4 bases, J lost 1 base, and 11 bases lay in between. Germline lookup yields CDR1 SGDLS and CDR2 YYNGEE. CDR3 length: 14 residues. CDR3 residues: CASSRAGTNTEAFF. In nucleotides, the CDR3 is TGTGCCAGCAGCCGCGCCGGGACGAACACTGAAGCTTTCTTT. Full variable domain (rest looked up from reference TRBV9 and TRBJ1-1): DSGVTQTPKHLITATGQRVTLRCSPRSGDLSVYWYQQSLDQGLQFLIQYYNGEERAKGNILERFSAQQFPDLHSELNLSSLELGDSALYFCASSRAGTNTEAFFGQGTRLTVV.

Concerning this clone itself: Other DNA sequences in the same sample also yield this CDR3. J is TRBJ2-7 and V is TRBV13; D not certain. This CDR3 comprises 11 residues. CDR1 and CDR2 (germline): PRHDT, FYEKMQ (reference sequence). Trimming left V 0 bases short and J 3 bases short, with 0 bases between. CDR3 residues: CASSLGYEQYF. As DNA, the CDR3 is TGTGCCAGCAGCTTAGGCTACGAGCAGTACTTC.

The chain recombines TRBV9 with TRBJ1-2, with 8 positions matching TRBD1. V shed 6 bases and J 3 bases; nucleotides not matched to a gene: 19. The CDR3 length is 18 residues. Per germline, CDR1 SGDLS and CDR2 YYNGEE. This chain's CDR3 is CASKGHPSNLTGDYGYTF. As DNA, the CDR3 is TGTGCCAGCAAAGGGCACCCCTCCAATCTGACAGGGGACTATGGCTACACCTTC.

V and J are TRBV5-1 and TRBJ2-1; D remains unclear. The CDR3 extends over 13 amino acids. V shed 4 bases and J shed 3 bases, with 8 bases lying between them. Per germline, CDR1 SGHRS and CDR2 YFSETQ. DNA for the CDR3: TGCGCCAGCAGCATCGGATACTACAATGAGCAGTTCTTC. Translated: CASSIGYYNEQFF.

The rearrangement uses TRBV29-1 and TRBJ2-5; TRBD1 matches at 8 bases. CDR1 and CDR2 (germline): SQVTM, ANQGSEA. CDR3 size: 15 residues. With V trimmed by 6 bases and J by 4 bases, 13 bases remained unmatched. The DNA of the CDR3 is TGCAGCGTACAACTTCAGGACAGGGTCCGAGAGACCCAGTACTTC. Translated, it gives CSVQLQDRVRETQYF.

This clone has just a few counts. The same CDR3 arises from other DNA sequences in this sample as well. V gene TRBV29-1 combines with J gene TRBJ2-7; D perhaps matches TRBD1 (6 bases). Germline V gene sequence: CDR1 SQVTM, CDR2 ANQGSEA. CDR3 length equals 12 residues. V was cut by 7 bases and J by 2 bases, with 12 bases left in between. DNA for the CDR3: TGCAGCGGCTTGACAGGTCCCTACGAGCAGTACTTC. Translated: CSGLTGPYEQYF.

In this sample, this clone turned up a few times. This chain links TRBV14 with TRBJ1-4, with D possibly matching TRBD1 (5 bases). V lost 3 bases, J lost 5 bases, and 13 bases lay in between. CDR3 length equals 15 residues. Per germline, CDR1 SGHDN and CDR2 FVKESK. The CDR3 DNA is TGTGCCAGCAGCCATTCGGGACTGCTAAATGAAAAACTGTTTTTT. This gives the protein CASSHSGLLNEKLFF.

This rearrangement joins TRBV29-1 to TRBJ2-2; the D is unclear. Germline lookup yields CDR1 SQVTM and CDR2 ANQGSEA. V lost 5 bases to trimming and J lost 0 bases, with 10 bases between them. This CDR3 is 14 amino acids long. The CDR3 sequence: CSVRRDSNTGELFF. The CDR3 DNA reads as TGCAGCGTTCGGCGAGACTCGAACACCGGGGAGCTGTTTTTT.